This is a list of T cell receptor beta chains from one sample in a study of shared clonotypes between healthy human individuals. Generated by immunoSEQ multiplex PCR, the TCRdb table keeps only in-frame clones and is missing some. The sample yields some 1 million clones, around 76% seen once. Input material: memory CD4+ T cells sorted from blood. These receptors were collected from a man between 18 and 29 years old in good health. Each CDR3 is given with its conserved first and last residue. Each record gives: D gene, J gene, clone size, V gene, CDR3 protein, CDR3 DNA. D genes are given only for firm matches. Clone size is not always given. Where it is, it says once, few, many or a class for expanded clones.

>TRBD2|TRBJ2-3|.|TRBV11-2
CASSLSGGHTDTQYF
TGTGCCAGCAGCTTAAGCGGGGGGCACACAGATACGCAGTATTTT
>.|TRBJ2-5|.|TRBV9
CASSATPQIGTQYF
TGTGCCAGCAGCGCCACCCCTCAGATAGGGACCCAGTACTTC
>TRBD1|TRBJ1-1|.|TRBV19
CASGVNLGGANTEAFF
TGTGCCAGTGGCGTTAACCTAGGGGGCGCGAACACTGAAGCTTTCTTT
>.|TRBJ2-7|.|TRBV6-1
CASSERETGLSSYEQYF
TGTGCCAGCAGTGAAAGAGAAACAGGCCTAAGCTCCTACGAGCAGTACTTC
>.|TRBJ2-5|.|TRBV2
CASSEVGRPTQYF
TGTGCCAGCAGTGAGGTCGGACGTCCTACCCAGTACTTC
>TRBD2|TRBJ2-5|.|TRBV7-9
CASSLRDLGGQETQYF
TGTGCCAGCAGCTTAAGAGACTTGGGGGGGCAAGAGACCCAGTACTTC
>.|TRBJ2-7|.|TRBV6-5
CASSPARGGSYEQYF
TGTGCCAGCAGTCCCGCGCGCGGAGGGTCATACGAGCAGTACTTC
>.|TRBJ2-2|.|TRBV5-1
CASSLVFQGGGGELFF
TGCGCCAGCAGCTTGGTCTTCCAGGGAGGAGGCGGGGAGCTGTTTTTT
>.|TRBJ2-1|.|TRBV5-6
CASSSFLGQLYNEQFF
TGTGCCAGCAGTTCTTTCCTAGGACAACTCTACAATGAGCAGTTCTTC
>.|TRBJ1-5|.|TRBV4-3
CASSQDSRGSQPQHF
TGCGCCAGCAGCCAAGACTCTAGGGGCAGTCAGCCCCAGCATTTT
>TRBD2|TRBJ2-3|.|TRBV11-2
CASSPGTSGRTDTQYF
TGTGCCAGCAGCCCCGGGACTAGCGGGAGAACAGATACGCAGTATTTT
>TRBD1|TRBJ1-2|.|TRBV6-5
CASSLRTGINYGYTF
TGTGCCAGCTCTCTACGGACAGGCATTAACTATGGCTACACCTTC
>.|TRBJ2-7|.|TRBV11-2
CASSYWREQYF
TGTGCCAGCAGCTATTGGCGCGAGCAGTACTTC
>.|TRBJ1-5|.|TRBV25-1
CASSDRPNQPQHF
TGTGCCAGCAGCGACAGGCCCAATCAGCCCCAGCATTTT
>TRBD1|TRBJ1-1|.|TRBV10-3
CAIRRDSVNTEAFF
TGTGCCATCAGGAGGGACAGTGTGAACACTGAAGCTTTCTTT
>TRBD2|TRBJ2-7|.|TRBV2
CASSPGGLAGAYEQYF
TGTGCCAGCAGCCCCGGGGGACTAGCGGGGGCCTACGAGCAGTACTTC
>.|TRBJ1-1|.|TRBV20-1
CSADPGYEAFF
TGCAGTGCTGACCCGGGGTACGAAGCTTTCTTT
>TRBD2|TRBJ2-3|.|TRBV7-2
CASSPTGTSADTQYF
TGTGCCAGCAGCCCCACCGGGACTAGCGCAGATACGCAGTATTTT
>.|TRBJ1-5|.|TRBV27
CASSPGSDSRQPQHF
TGTGCCAGCAGCCCCGGCTCCGATTCTCGACAGCCCCAGCATTTT
>.|TRBJ1-2|few|TRBV6-6
CASTDGRAKVTIGYTF
TGTGCCAGCACTGACGGAAGGGCAAAGGTGACTATAGGCTACACCTTC
>TRBD2|TRBJ2-5|.|TRBV5-1
CASSLDGTSAETQYF
TGCGCCAGCAGCTTGGACGGGACTAGCGCCGAGACCCAGTACTTC
>TRBD2|TRBJ2-5|.|TRBV6-1
CASSEYGGETQYF
TGTGCCAGCAGTGAATACGGGGGGGAGACCCAGTACTTC
>.|TRBJ2-3|.|TRBV28
CASSLMGGSHTDTQYF
TGTGCCAGCAGTTTAATGGGGGGCAGTCACACAGATACGCAGTATTTT
>.|TRBJ1-1|few|TRBV19
CASSSTTGGAFF
TGTGCCAGTAGTTCCACGACCGGGGGAGCTTTCTTT
>.|TRBJ1-5|few|TRBV19
CASSIVTGVSNQPQHF
TGTGCCAGTAGTATAGTGACAGGCGTTAGCAATCAGCCCCAGCATTTT
>TRBD1|TRBJ1-1|.|TRBV7-8
CASSFAQGGMNTEAFF
TGTGCCAGCAGTTTCGCGCAGGGGGGCATGAACACTGAAGCTTTCTTT
>TRBD1|TRBJ2-7|.|TRBV11-2
CASRSWGQGTSYEQYF
TGTGCCAGCAGATCGTGGGGACAGGGGACCTCCTACGAGCAGTACTTC
>.|TRBJ2-4|.|TRBV2
CASSGGAKNIQYF
TGTGCCAGCAGTGGGGGGGCCAAAAACATTCAGTACTTC
>.|TRBJ1-1|.|TRBV27
CASSSAPPGSTEAFF
TGTGCCAGCAGCTCCGCGCCGCCGGGGAGCACTGAAGCTTTCTTT
>TRBD1|TRBJ1-4|.|TRBV28
CASSLWGQGNEKLFF
TGTGCCAGCAGTTTATGGGGACAGGGGAATGAAAAACTGTTTTTT
>.|TRBJ2-7|.|TRBV5-1
CASSSSIHEQYF
TGCGCCAGCAGCTCAAGTATCCACGAGCAGTACTTC
>TRBD1|TRBJ2-5|.|TRBV9
CASSAQGGSQETQYF
TGTGCCAGCAGCGCACAGGGGGGTAGTCAAGAGACCCAGTACTTC
>.|TRBJ2-1|.|TRBV7-6
CASSLASGGGFF
TGTGCCAGCAGCTTAGCCTCAGGGGGAGGGTTCTTC
>TRBD2|TRBJ2-4|.|TRBV28
CASRDGGGNIQYF
TGTGCCAGCCGAGATGGGGGGGGAAACATTCAGTACTTC
>.|TRBJ2-7|.|TRBV6-1
CASSEASLGAGEQYF
TGTGCCAGCAGTGAAGCCAGTCTAGGGGCGGGGGAGCAGTACTTC
>.|TRBJ2-1|.|TRBV2
CASRAEGGKFF
TGTGCCAGCAGAGCCGAGGGGGGGAAGTTCTTC
>TRBD1|TRBJ2-7|.|TRBV11-2
CASRRSGTGNSYEQYF
TGTGCCAGCAGACGGTCCGGGACAGGGAATTCCTACGAGCAGTACTTC